One and the same sample provided the 3 T cell receptor beta chains below, sequenced in a study of CD8+ T cells in alopecia areata. Extraction of RNA preceded its reverse transcription into cDNA, which served as the sequencing template. TCRdb's copy holds only in-frame clones and misses some; the assay was immunoSEQ multiplex PCR. The sample records approximately 180,000 clones, under 80% being singletons. Treatment given: oral pan-JAK inhibitor, 5-10 mg twice daily. Sequenced material: CD4+ T cells sorted from blood, taken between weeks 47 and 50, from a patient treated with tofacitinib. The receptors come from a human donor with alopecia areata.

The V call is TRBV7-2, the J call TRBJ2-3; D is unclear. The CDR3 extends over 14 amino acids. Germline CDR1 is SGHTA and CDR2 is FQGNSA. V was trimmed by 1 base and J by 3 bases, leaving 8 bases between them. The CDR3 coding sequence is TGTGCCAGCAGCTTAGGATGGGGAACAGATACGCAGTATTTT. Its protein product is CASSLGWGTDTQYF.

The V gene is TRBV6-5, the J gene TRBJ1-4; the D gene is possibly TRBD1 (5 bases). The ends were cut back, 3 bases at V and 10 bases at J, with 18 bases in the middle. Looked up from germline, CDR1 is MNHEY and CDR2 is SVGAGI. The CDR3 is made up of 15 amino acids. The CDR3 sequence is CASSYGAGRGGKLFF. In DNA, the CDR3 is TGTGCCAGCAGTTATGGGGCAGGAAGGGGAGGAAAACTGTTTTTT.

This chain joins TRBV30 and TRBJ2-2; possibly TRBD2 for D (6 bases). The CDR3 consists of 12 residues. Between the trimmed V and J ends, which lost 5 bases and 7 bases, there was a span of 11 bases. The germline CDR1 and CDR2 sequences are GTSNPN and SVGIG (reference sequence). The CDR3, as DNA: TGTGCCTGGGGGAGGACCATCGGGGAGCTGTTTTTT. This gives the protein CAWGRTIGELFF.